This T cell receptor beta chain emerged from a study of blood T cell repertoires in COVID-19. Looking at the study overall: Sites in the United States, Italy and Spain provided acute and convalescent COVID-19 samples.

The CDR3 sequence is 15 residues long. Germline assignment: CDR1 MNHNS and CDR2 SASEGT. V was pared by 3 bases and J by 1 base, with 6 bases of the junction left unmatched. Authors' analysis steps: Nucleated cell counts were estimated from reference gene primer amplification. Method: immunoSEQ multiplex PCR; TCRdb's copy keeps in-frame clones and lacks some. V, J and clone size are taken as reported in that table, and D and trimming were inferred from the DNA itself. Of 300,000 to 350,000 clones listed, approximately 89% are singletons. Enrolled during active infection, Seattle patients were then followed longitudinally. This clone was found once.

The gene calls are TRBV6-1 and TRBJ2-7; the match to TRBD2 covers 7 bases. Sequencing used peripheral blood. This TCR was recovered from a woman in her sixties or seventies with COVID-19, enrolled during active disease. The CDR3 sequence is CASSDPGGRSYEQYF. The DNA for the CDR3 is TGTGCCAGCAGTGACCCGGGGGGTCGATCCTACGAGCAGTACTTC.